This entry is about one TCR beta chain. Its antigen specificity is not known. It has no much larger one-base neighbor in the sample; base qualities were not kept. Trimming leaves V shorter by 2 bases and J shorter by 6 bases, with the junction holding 9 bases beyond the gene matches. CDR1 MNHEY and CDR2 SMNVEV were looked up in the germline V gene (reference sequence). Counted from cysteine to phenylalanine, this CDR3 has 17 amino acids. Only CDR3 DNA remains: 51 bases, in frame from the first base. TCRbeta CDR3 regions were amplified from genomic DNA using the immunoSEQ Assay, a bias-controlled multiplex PCR. In the authors' own workflow: Within the assay, amplification of reference gene primers was used to estimate how many nucleated cells each sample contained. To quantify the absolute abundance of each unique TCRbeta CDR3 rearrangement, sequence reads were collapsed and filtered. For each sample, productive Simpson clonality was calculated as the square root of Simpson's diversity index over productive rearrangements. The table was pulled from immuneACCESS by TCRdb, which kept in-frame rearrangements only. Such tables lose some clones; where checked, under half of the loss comes from unresolved V genes, and the rest has no known cause. The V and J calls and clone size come from that table; D and trimming were worked out from the DNA. The sample includes hundreds of thousands of clones, with around nine tenths observed a single time. The biggest ten clones account for 1.3% of the sample.

The entry originates in a study of blood T cell repertoires in COVID-19 (TCRdb year 2020). Background on the whole study: Samples from collaborators originated in the United States, Italy and Spain and spanned both the acute and convalescent phases of COVID-19. The samples were drawn from the first 160 participants of the ongoing ImmuneRACE study and from under 1,500 subjects provided by 6 global collaborators. The material from the prospective study consisted of cDNA or gDNA derived from T cells, B-cell-depleted T cells, or PBMCs. The repertoires were released in a freely available public database meant as a resource for research on the immune response to SARS-CoV-2. The dataset comprised deeply sampled blood TCRbeta repertoires from subjects exposed to, actively infected with, or recovered from COVID-19. Nearly every sample came with metadata listing a de-identified subject ID, COVID-19 status, age in years and sex. Where HLA class I and class II types were available, the types were taken from metadata supplied by the sample provider, not from assay-based typing.

Collaborating institutions collected whole blood in K2EDTA tubes following their own protocols. For TCRbeta analysis, collaborator samples were shipped as frozen whole blood, as isolated PBMCs, or as DNA extracted from either sample type. Results the study describes overall, beyond this receptor: Clinical and demographic metadata were provided uncurated, with the amount varying by source and participant.

The rearrangement joined TRBV27 to TRBJ2-3; TRBD2 agrees with 12 junctional bases. This receptor was obtained from a man aged 65 to 85 with acute or convalescent COVID-19. Sequenced: peripheral blood. The CDR3: CASSLARLAGGPDTQYF. The DNA is as follows: TGTGCCAGCAGTTTAGCCCGCCTAGCGGGAGGGCCGGATACGCAGTATTTT.